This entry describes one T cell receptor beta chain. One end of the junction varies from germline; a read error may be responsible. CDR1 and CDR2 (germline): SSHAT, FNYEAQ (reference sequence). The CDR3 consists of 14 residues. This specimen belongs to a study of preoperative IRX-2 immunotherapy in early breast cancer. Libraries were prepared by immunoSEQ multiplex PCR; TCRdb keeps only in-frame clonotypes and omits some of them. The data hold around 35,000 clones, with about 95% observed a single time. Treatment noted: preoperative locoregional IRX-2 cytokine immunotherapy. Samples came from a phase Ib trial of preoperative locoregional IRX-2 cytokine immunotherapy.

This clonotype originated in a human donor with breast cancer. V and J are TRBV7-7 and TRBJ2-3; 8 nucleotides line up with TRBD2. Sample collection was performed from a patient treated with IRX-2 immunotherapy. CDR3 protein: CASSLREGRYTQYF. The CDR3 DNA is TGTGCTAGCAGCTTACGGGAGGGCCGTTATACGCAGTATTTT.